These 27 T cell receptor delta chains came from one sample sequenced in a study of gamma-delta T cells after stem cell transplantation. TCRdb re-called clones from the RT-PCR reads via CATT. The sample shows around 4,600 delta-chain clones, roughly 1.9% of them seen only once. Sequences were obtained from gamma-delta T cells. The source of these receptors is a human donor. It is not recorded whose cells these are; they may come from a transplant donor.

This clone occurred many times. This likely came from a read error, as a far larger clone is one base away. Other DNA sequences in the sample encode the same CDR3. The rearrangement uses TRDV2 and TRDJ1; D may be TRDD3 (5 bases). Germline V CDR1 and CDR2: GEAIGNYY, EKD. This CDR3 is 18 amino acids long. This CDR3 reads CACDTAGWGPTYTDKLIF. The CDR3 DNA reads TGTGCCTGCGACACCGCTGGGTGGGGACCAACTTACACCGATAAACTCATCTTT.

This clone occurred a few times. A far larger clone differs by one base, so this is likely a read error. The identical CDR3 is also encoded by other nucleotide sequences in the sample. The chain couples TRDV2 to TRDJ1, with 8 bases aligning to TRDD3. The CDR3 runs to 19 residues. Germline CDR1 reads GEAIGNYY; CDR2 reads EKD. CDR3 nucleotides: TGTGCCTGCGACACCGTACGGGATACGACGCTTGTATACACCGATAAACTCATCTTT. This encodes CACDTVRDTTLVYTDKLIF.

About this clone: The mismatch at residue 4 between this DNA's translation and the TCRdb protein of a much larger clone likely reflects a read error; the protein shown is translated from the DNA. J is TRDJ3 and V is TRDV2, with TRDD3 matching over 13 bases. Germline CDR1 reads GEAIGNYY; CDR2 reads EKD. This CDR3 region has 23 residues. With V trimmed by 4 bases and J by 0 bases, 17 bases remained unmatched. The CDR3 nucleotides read TGTGCCTGTGAAGCCATACTGGGGGATACGCGGAAAAGAAGCTCCTGGGACACCCGACAGATGTTTTTC. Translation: CACEAILGDTRKRSSWDTRQMFF.

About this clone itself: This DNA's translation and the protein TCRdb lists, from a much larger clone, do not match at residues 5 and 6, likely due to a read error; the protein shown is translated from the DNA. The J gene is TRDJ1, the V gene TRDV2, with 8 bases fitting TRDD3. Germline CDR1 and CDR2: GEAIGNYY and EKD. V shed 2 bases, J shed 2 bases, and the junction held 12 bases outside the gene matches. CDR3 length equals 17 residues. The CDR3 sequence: CACDILGAPVVTDKLIF. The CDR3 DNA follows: TGTGCCTGTGACATACTGGGGGCTCCAGTTGTGACCGATAAACTCATCTTT.

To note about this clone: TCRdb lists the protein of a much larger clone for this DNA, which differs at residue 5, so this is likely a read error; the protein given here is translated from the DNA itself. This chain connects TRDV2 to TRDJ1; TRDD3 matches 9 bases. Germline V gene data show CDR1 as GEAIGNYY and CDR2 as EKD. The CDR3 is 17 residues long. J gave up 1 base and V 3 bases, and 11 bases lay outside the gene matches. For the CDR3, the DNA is TGTGCCTGTGACCCAGTGGGGGATATAAGGTCCACCGATAAACTCATCTTT. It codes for CACDPVGDIRSTDKLIF.

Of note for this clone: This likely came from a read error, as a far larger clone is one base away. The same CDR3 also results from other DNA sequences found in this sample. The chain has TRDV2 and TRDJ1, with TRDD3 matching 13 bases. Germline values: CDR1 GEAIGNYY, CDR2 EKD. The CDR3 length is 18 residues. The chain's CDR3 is CACDTLTGGYENTDKLIF. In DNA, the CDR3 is TGTGCCTGTGACACGCTGACTGGGGGATACGAGAACACCGATAAACTTATCTTT.

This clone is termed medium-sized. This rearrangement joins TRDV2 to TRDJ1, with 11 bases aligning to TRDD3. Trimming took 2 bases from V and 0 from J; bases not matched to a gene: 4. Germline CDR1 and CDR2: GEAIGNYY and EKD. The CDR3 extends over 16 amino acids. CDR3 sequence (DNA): TGTGCCTGTGACAGGCTGGGGGATACAAACACCGATAAACTCATCTTT. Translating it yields CACDRLGDTNTDKLIF.

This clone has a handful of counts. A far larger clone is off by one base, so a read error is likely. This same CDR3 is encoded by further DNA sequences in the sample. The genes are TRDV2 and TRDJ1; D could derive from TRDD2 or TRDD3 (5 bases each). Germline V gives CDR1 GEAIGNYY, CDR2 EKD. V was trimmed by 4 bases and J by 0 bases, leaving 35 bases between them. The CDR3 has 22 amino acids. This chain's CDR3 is CACDPLPNLLGRTLGNTDKLIF. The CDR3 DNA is TGTGCCTGTGATCCGCTTCCAAATCTGCTGGGTCGAACCCTTGGGAACACCGATAAACTCATCTTT.

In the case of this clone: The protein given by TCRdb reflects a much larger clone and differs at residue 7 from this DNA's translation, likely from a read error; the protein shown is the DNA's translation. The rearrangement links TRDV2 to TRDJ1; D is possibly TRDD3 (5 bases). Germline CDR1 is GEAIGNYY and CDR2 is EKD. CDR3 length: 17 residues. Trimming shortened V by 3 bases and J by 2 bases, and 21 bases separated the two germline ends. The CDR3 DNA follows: TGTGCCTGTGACGAAGTATTTTCTGGGCGATTAACCGATAAACTCATCTTT. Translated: CACDEVFSGRLTDKLIF.

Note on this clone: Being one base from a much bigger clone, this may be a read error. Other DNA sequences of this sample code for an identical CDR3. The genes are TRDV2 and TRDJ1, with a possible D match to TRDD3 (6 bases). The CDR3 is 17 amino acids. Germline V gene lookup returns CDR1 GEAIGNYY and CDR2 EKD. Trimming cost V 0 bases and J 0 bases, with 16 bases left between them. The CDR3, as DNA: TGTGCCTGTGACACCCTGGGGACACGGTCACACACCGATAAACTCATCTTT. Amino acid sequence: CACDTLGTRSHTDKLIF.

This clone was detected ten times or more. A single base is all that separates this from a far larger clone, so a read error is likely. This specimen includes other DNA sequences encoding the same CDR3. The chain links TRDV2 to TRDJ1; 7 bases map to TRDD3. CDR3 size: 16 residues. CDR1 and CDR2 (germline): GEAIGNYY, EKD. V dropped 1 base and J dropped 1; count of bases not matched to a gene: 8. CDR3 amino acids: CACDTMAGGPTDKLIF. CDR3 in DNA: TGTGCCTGTGACACAATGGCTGGGGGGCCCACCGATAAACTCATCTTT.

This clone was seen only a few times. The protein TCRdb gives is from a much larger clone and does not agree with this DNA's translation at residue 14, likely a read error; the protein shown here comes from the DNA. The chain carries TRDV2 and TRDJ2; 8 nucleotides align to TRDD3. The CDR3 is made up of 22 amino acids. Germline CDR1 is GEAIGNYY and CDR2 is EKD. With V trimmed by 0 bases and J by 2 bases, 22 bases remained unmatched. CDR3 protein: CACDTVVSRSGIPPELTAQLFF. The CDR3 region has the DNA TGTGCCTGTGACACCGTTGTGTCCCGGTCGGGGATACCCCCGGAGTTGACAGCACAACTCTTCTTT.

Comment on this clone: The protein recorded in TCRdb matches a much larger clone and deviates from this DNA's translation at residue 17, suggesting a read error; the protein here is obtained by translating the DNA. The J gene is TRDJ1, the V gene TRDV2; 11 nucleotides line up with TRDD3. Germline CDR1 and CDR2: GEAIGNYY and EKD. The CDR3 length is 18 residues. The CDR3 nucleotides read TGTGCCTGTGACACCGTAAGTGGGGGATACGCTCGTTCCGATAAACTCACCTTT. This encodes CACDTVSGGYARSDKLTF.

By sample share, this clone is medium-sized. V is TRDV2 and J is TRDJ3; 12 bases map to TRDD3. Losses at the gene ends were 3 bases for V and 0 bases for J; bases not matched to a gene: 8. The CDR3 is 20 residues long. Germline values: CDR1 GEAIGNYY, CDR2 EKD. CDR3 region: CACDLVLGDTSSWDTRQMFF. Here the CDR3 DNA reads TGTGCCTGTGACCTTGTACTGGGGGATACAAGCTCCTGGGACACCCGACAGATGTTTTTC.

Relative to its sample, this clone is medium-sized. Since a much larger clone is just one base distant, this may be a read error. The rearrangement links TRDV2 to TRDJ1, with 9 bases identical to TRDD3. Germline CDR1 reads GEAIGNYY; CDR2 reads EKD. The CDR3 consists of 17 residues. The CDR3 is CACDTVGDIRSTDNLIF. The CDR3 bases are TGTGCCTGTGACACAGTGGGGGATATAAGGTCCACCGATAATCTCATCTTT.

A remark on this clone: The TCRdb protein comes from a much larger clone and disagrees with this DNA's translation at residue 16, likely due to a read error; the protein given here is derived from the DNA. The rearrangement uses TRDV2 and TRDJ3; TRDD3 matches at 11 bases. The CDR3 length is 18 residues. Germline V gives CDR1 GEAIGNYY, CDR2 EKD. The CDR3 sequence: CACEPYWGIAWDTRQVFF. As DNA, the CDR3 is TGTGCCTGTGAACCCTACTGGGGGATAGCCTGGGACACCCGACAGGTGTTTTTC.

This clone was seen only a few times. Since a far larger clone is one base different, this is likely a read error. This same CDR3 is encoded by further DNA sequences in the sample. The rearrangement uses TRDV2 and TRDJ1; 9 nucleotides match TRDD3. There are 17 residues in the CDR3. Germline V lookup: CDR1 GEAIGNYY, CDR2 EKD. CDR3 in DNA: TGTGCCTGTGACGGACTGGGGGACCTTCTTAACACCGATAAGCTCATCTTT. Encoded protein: CACDGLGDLLNTDKLIF.

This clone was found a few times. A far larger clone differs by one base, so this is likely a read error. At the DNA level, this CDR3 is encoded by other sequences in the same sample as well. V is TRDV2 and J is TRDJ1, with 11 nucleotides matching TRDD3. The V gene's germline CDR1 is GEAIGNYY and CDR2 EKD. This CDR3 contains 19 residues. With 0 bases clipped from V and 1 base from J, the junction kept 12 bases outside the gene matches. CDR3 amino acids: CACDTLLLGDTRGTDKLIF. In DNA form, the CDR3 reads TGTGCCTGTGACACCCTTCTGCTGGGGGATACTCGAGGCACCGATAAACTCATCTTT.

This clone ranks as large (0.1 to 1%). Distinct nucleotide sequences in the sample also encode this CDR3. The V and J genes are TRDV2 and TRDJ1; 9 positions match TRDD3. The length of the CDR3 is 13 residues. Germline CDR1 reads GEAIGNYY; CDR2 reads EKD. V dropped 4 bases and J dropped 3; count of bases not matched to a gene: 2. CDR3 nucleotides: TGTGCCTGTGAGGGGATACGGTCCGATAAACTCATCTTT. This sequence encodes CACEGIRSDKLIF.

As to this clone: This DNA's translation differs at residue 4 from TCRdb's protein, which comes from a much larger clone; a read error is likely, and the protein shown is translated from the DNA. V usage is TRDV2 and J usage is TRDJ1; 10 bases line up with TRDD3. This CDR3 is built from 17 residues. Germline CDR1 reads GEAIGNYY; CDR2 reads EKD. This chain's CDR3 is CACNTVTGGLRTDKLIF. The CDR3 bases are TGTGCCTGTAACACCGTCACTGGGGGATTACGCACCGATAAACTCATCTTT.

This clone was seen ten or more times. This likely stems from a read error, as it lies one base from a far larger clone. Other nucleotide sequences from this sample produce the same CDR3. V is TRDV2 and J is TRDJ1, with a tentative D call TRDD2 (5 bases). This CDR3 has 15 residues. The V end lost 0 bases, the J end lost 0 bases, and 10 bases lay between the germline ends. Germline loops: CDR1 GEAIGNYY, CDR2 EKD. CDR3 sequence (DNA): TGTGCCTGTGACACCATCGGCCTTCACACCGATAAACTCATCTTT. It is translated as CACDTIGLHTDKLIF.

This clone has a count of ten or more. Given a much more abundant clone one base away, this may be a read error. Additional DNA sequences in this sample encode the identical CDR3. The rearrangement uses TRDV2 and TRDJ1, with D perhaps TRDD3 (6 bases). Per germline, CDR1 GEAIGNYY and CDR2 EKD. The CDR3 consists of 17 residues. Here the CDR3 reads CACDTVYRGGTTDKLIF. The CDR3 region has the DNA TGTGCCTGTGACACCGTTTATAGGGGGGGAACCACCGATAAGCTCATCTTT.

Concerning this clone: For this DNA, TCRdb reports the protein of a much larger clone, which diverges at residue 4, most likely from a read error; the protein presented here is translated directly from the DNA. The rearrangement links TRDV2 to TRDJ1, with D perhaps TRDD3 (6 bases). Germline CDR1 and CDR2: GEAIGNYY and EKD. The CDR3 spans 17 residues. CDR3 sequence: CACGTVGGKTDTDKLIF. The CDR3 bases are TGTGCCTGTGGCACCGTTGGGGGGAAAACGGATACCGATAAACTCATCTTT.

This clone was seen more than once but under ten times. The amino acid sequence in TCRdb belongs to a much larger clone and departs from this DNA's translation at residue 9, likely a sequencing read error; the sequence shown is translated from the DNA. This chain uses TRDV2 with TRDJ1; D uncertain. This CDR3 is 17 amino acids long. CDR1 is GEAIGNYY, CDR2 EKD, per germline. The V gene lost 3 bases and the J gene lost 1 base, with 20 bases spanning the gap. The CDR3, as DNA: TGTGCCTGTGACCCCCTAGTACTGAGGGAGTTCACCGATAAACTCATCTTT. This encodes CACDPLVLREFTDKLIF.

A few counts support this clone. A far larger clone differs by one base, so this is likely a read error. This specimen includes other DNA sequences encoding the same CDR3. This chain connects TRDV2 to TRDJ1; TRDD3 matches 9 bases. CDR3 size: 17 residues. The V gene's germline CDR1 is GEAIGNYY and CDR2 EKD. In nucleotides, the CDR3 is TGTGCCTGTGACACAGTGGGGGATATAAGGTCCACCGATAAACTCATTTTT. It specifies CACDTVGDIRSTDKLIF.

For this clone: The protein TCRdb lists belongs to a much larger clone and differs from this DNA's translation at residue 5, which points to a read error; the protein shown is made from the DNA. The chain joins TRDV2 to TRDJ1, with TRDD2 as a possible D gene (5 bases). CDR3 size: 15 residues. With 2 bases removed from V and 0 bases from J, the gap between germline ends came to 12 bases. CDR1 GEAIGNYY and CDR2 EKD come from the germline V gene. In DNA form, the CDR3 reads TGTGCCTGTGACATCCTATCCGGTTACACCGATAAACTCATCTTT. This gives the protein CACDILSGYTDKLIF.

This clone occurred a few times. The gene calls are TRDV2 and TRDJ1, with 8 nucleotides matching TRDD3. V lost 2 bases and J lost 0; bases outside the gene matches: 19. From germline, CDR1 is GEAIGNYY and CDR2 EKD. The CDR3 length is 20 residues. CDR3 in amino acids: CACDNLLPPNTGGNTDKLIF. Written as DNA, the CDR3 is TGTGCCTGTGACAATCTCCTACCCCCCAATACTGGGGGGAACACCGATAAACTCATCTTT.